The 8 T cell receptor beta chains given below trace back to one sample, sequenced in a study of T cell responses to AZD1222 COVID-19 vaccine. Assay: immunoSEQ multiplex PCR; the TCRdb copy retains only in-frame clones and omits some. Of around 92,000 clones listed, under 90% are singletons. The sequencing here drew on peripheral blood, taken on day 0 of AZD1222 vaccination. These receptors originate from an adult in good health.

The chain recombines TRBV6-5 with TRBJ2-7; D gene unclear. CDR3 length equals 15 residues. The germline gives CDR1 MNHEY, CDR2 SVGAGI. The V and J ends lost 2 bases and 4 bases respectively, with 15 bases between them. Here the CDR3 reads CASSYDPSSAYEQYF. The CDR3 DNA reads TGTGCCAGCAGTTACGACCCTTCGTCAGCTTACGAGCAGTACTTC.

The chain combines TRBV12-3 or TRBV12-4 with TRBJ1-1; D remains ambiguous. Trimming shortened V by 5 bases and J by 1 base, and 8 bases separated the two germline ends. The CDR3 totals 13 residues. CDR3 loop: CASSLGQNTEAFF. Here the CDR3 DNA reads TGTGCCAGCAGTCTTGGGCAGAACACTGAAGCTTTCTTT.

The chain has TRBV7-2 and TRBJ2-4; 11 bases fit TRBD1. This CDR3 has 17 residues. Germline CDR1 and CDR2: SGHTA and FQGNSA. V lost 6 bases and J lost 3; bases outside the gene matches: 10. The CDR3 sequence: CASSLGQGVTGKNIQYF. The DNA of the CDR3 is TGTGCCAGCAGTCTGGGACAGGGGGTGACGGGCAAAAACATTCAGTACTTC.

V usage is TRBV5-4 and J usage is TRBJ2-5; 8 nucleotides match TRBD2. Germline V gene data show CDR1 as SGHNT and CDR2 as YYREEE (reference sequence). The J segment lost 5 bases and the V segment lost 2 bases, leaving 5 bases of the junction unmatched. This CDR3 is built from 14 residues. CDR3 sequence reads: CASSFTGGTETQYF. The CDR3 nucleotides read TGTGCCAGCAGCTTTACGGGGGGGACCGAGACCCAGTACTTC.

The J gene is TRBJ2-1, the V gene TRBV3-1 (or the pseudogene TRBV3-2); 8 positions agree with TRBD2. V trimming: 5 bases; J trimming: 1 base; junction bases outside the gene matches: 4. The CDR3 sequence is 15 residues long. Looked up from germline, CDR1 is LGHDT and CDR2 is YNNKEL (reference sequence). The CDR3 nucleotides read TGTGCCAGCAGCGGCACTAGCGGATCCTACAATGAGCAGTTCTTC. Residues: CASSGTSGSYNEQFF.

This chain uses TRBV6-5 with TRBJ1-2; TRBD1 might be the D (6 bases). V was cut by 5 bases and J by 1 base, with 8 bases left in between. Germline CDR1 reads MNHEY; CDR2 reads SVGAGI. The CDR3 is 13 amino acids. The CDR3 sequence: CASSRDINYGYTF. CDR3 DNA: TGTGCCAGCAGTCGGGACATTAACTATGGCTACACCTTC.

The chain joins TRBV11-3 to TRBJ1-6; D not certain. The CDR3 is 13 residues long. Germline loops: CDR1 SGHNT, CDR2 YENEEA. Deletions cut 1 base from V and 10 bases from J, with 8 bases between. The CDR3 reads CASSLVSGSPLHF. CDR3 coding DNA: TGTGCCAGCAGCTTAGTATCCGGCTCACCCCTCCACTTT.

This chain uses TRBV27 with TRBJ2-7; a possible D gene is TRBD1 (5 bases). Deletions cut 4 bases from V and 0 bases from J, with 7 bases between. From germline, CDR1 is MNHEY and CDR2 SMNVEV (reference sequence). The CDR3 runs 13 residues. In DNA form, the CDR3 reads TGTGCCAGCAGTTGGGGCTTCTCCTACGAGCAGTACTTC. Translated: CASSWGFSYEQYF.